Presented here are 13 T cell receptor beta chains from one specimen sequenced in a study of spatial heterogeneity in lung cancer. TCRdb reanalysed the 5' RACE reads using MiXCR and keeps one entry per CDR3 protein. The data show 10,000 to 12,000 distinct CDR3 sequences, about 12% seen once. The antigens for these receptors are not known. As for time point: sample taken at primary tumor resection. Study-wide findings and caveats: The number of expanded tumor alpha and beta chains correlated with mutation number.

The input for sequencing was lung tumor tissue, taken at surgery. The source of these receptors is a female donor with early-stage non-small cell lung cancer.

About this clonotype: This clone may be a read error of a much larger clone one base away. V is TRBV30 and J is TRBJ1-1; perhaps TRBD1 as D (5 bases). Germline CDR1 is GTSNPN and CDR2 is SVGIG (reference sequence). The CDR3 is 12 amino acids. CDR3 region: CAWSGKGTEGFF. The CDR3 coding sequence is TGTGCCTGGAGTGGAAAGGGGACTGAAGGTTTCTTT.

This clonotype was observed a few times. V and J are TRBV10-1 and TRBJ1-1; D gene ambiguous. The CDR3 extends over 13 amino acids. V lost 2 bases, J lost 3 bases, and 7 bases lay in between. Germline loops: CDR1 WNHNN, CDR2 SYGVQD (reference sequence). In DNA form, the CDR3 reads TGCGCCAGCAGTGAGCGGTCGTACACTGAAGCTTTCTTT. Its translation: CASSERSYTEAFF.

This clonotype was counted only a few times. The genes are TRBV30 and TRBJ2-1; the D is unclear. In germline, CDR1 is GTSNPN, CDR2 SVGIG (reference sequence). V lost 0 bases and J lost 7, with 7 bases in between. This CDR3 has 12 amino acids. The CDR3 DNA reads TGTGCCTGGAGTGTAATGGGGAATGAGCAGTTCTTC. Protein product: CAWSVMGNEQFF. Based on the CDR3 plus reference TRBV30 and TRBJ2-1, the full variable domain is SQTIHQWPATLVQPVGSPLSLECTVEGTSNPNLYWYRQAAGRGLQLLFYSVGIGQISSEVPQNLSASRPQDRQFILSSKKLLLSDSGFYLCAWSVMGNEQFFGPGTRLTVL.

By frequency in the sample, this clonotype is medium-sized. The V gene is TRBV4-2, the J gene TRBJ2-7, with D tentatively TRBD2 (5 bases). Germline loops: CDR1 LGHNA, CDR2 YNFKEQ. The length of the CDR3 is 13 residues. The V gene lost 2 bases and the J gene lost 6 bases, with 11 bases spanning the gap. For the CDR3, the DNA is TGTGCCAGCAGCCAAAAGGGTGCGGGCGAGCAGTACTTC. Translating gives CASSQKGAGEQYF.

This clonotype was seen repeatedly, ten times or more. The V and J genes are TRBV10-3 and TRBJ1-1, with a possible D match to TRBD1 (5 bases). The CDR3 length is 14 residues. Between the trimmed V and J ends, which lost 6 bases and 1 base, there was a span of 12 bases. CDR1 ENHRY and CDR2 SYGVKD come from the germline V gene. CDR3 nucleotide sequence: TGTGCCATCAGCTCAGGGAATCGGAACACTGAAGCTTTCTTT. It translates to CAISSGNRNTEAFF.

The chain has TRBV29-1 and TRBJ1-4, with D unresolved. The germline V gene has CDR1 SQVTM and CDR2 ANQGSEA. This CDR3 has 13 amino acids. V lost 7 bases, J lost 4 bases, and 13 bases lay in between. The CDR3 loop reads CSAREHRNEKLFF. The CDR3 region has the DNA TGCAGCGCCCGGGAGCACCGTAATGAAAAACTGTTTTTT. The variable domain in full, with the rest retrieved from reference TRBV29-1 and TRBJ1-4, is SAVISQKPSRDICQRGTSLTIQCQVDSQVTMMFWYRQQPGQSLTLIATANQGSEATYESGFVIDKFPISRPNLTFSTLTVSNMSPEDSSIYLCSAREHRNEKLFFGSGTQLSVL.

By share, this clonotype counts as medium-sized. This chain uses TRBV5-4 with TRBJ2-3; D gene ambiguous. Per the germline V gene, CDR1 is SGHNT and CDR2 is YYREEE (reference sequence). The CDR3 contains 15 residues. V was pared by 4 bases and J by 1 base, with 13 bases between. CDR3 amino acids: CASSPGPFGTDTQYF. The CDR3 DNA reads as TGTGCCAGCAGCCCGGGTCCTTTTGGCACAGATACGCAGTATTTT.

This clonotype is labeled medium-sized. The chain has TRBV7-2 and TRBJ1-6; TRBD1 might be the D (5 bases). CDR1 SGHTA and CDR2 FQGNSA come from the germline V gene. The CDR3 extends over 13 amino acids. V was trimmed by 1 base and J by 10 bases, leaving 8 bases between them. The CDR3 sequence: CASSLGRGSPLHF. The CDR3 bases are TGTGCCAGCAGCTTAGGTCGGGGGTCACCCCTCCACTTT.

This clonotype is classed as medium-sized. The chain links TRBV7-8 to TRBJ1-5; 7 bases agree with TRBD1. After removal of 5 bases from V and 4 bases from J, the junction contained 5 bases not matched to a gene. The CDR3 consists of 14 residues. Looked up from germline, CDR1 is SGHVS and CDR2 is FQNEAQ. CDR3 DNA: TGTGCCAGCAGCCTGACAGGGAAAAATCAGCCCCAGCATTTT. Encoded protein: CASSLTGKNQPQHF.

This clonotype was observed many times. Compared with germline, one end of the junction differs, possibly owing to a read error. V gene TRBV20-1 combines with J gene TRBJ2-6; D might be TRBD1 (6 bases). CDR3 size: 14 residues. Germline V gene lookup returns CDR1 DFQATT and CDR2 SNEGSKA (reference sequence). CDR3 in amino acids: CSAWDTSGANVLIF. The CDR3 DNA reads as TGCAGTGCTTGGGACACCTCTGGGGCCAACGTCCTGATTTTC.

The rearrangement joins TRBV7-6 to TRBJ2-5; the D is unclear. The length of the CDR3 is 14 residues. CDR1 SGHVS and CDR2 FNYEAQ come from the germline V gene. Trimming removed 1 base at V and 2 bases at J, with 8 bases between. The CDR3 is CASSLDPLQETQYF. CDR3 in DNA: TGTGCCAGCAGCTTAGACCCACTTCAAGAGACCCAGTACTTC.

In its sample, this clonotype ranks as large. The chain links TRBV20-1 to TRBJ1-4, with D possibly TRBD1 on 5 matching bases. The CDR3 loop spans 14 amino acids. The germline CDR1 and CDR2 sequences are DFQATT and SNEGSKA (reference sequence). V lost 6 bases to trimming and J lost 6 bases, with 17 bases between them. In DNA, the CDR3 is TGCAGTGCCCAACGATCCCTAGGGGATGAAAAACTGTTTTTT. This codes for CSAQRSLGDEKLFF.

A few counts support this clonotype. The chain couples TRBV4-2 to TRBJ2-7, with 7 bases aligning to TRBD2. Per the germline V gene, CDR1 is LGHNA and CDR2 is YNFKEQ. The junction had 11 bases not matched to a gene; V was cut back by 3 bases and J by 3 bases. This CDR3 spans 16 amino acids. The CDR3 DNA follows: TGTGCCAGCAGCCAGAGGGGCGGGAGTTCCTTCTACGAGCAGTACTTC. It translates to CASSQRGGSSFYEQYF.